These 15 T cell receptor beta chains were sequenced from one sample in a study of T cells in Graves' hyperthyroidism and ophthalmopathy. Template material for amplifying TCR beta CDR3 regions consisted of RNA transcripts. The HTBI primer set served for first-round RT-PCR of the TCR CDR3. TCRdb fed the multiplex PCR reads into MiXCR, producing one record per CDR3 protein. Of a few hundred thousand distinct CDR3 sequences detected, 13% appear once; the ten largest clones hold under 25%. The sequenced sample consisted of blood. These TCRs come from a man in his thirties or forties with Graves' hyperthyroidism that later progressed to Graves' ophthalmopathy.

This clonotype was detected many times. The J gene is TRBJ2-5, the V gene TRBV11-3, with D perhaps TRBD2 (7 bases). The germline V and J ends were trimmed by 7 bases and 3 bases, with 12 bases remaining between them. CDR1 is SGHNT, CDR2 YENEEA, per germline. The CDR3 spans 13 residues. CDR3 loop: CASTGRGEETQYF. The DNA of the CDR3 is TGTGCCAGCACAGGGAGGGGGGAAGAGACCCAGTACTTC. Full variable domain (outside the CDR3, taken from reference TRBV11-3 and TRBJ2-5): EAGVVQSPRYKIIEKKQPVAFWCNPISGHNTLYWYLQNLGQGPELLIRYENEEAVDDSQLPKDRFSAERLKGVDSTLKIQPAELGDSAVYLCASTGRGEETQYFGPGTRLLVL.

This clonotype was counted at least ten times. The V and J genes are TRBV5-1 and TRBJ1-6; D not resolved. Germline CDR1 SGHRS, CDR2 YFSETQ. The length of the CDR3 is 13 residues. V was trimmed by 4 bases and J by 8 bases, leaving 10 bases between them. DNA for the CDR3: TGCGCCAGCAGCCGCGACCCGGATTCACCCCTCCACTTT. It is translated as CASSRDPDSPLHF.

This clonotype was detected a few times. This chain links TRBV4-1 with TRBJ1-1; D is undetermined. This CDR3 spans 13 amino acids. From germline, CDR1 is MGHRA and CDR2 YSYEKL. V was clipped by 4 bases and J by 0 bases, with 6 bases between them. The CDR3 is CASSRHMNTEAFF. The CDR3 DNA reads TGCGCCAGCAGCCGACATATGAACACTGAAGCTTTCTTT.

This chain joins TRBV27 and TRBJ2-5, with D possibly TRBD2 on 5 matching bases. V was shortened by 4 bases and J by 12 bases, with 21 bases between the two germline ends. Germline loops: CDR1 MNHEY, CDR2 SMNVEV (reference sequence). The CDR3 sequence is 14 residues long. The DNA for the CDR3 is TGTGCCAGCAGTTCACCCATCCGTGAGGGATTGGAGTACTTC. It is translated as CASSSPIREGLEYF.

There are many counts of this clonotype. The gene calls are TRBV20-1 and TRBJ2-7; 11 bases line up with TRBD1. Per germline, CDR1 DFQATT and CDR2 SNEGSKA (reference sequence). V gave up 5 bases and J gave up 4 bases; unmatched junction bases: 10. This CDR3 contains 15 residues. In nucleotides, the CDR3 is TGCAGTGCTTCTGAACCGGGACAGGGGGATTACGAGCAGTACTTC. Its translation: CSASEPGQGDYEQYF.

With regard to this clonotype: One base away lies a much larger clone, so this may be a sequencing read error. V is TRBV6-5 and J is TRBJ1-1, with D hard to call. Trimming took 0 bases from V and 5 from J, leaving 10 bases between them. Germline V CDR1 and CDR2: MNHEY, SVGAGI. The CDR3 loop spans 14 amino acids. This CDR3 reads CASSYSGHSTEAFF. CDR3 coding DNA: TGTGCCAGCAGTTACTCTGGGCATTCGACTGAAGCTTTCTTT.

This clonotype was recorded many times. V and J are TRBV27 and TRBJ2-2, with D perhaps matching TRBD1 (6 bases). This CDR3 spans 14 amino acids. Germline V CDR1 and CDR2: MNHEY, SMNVEV (reference sequence). Trimming removed 5 bases at V and 5 bases at J, with 12 bases between. The CDR3 DNA reads as TGTGCCAGCAGTCTACAGGGAGAAACCGGGGAGCTGTTTTTT. Encoded protein: CASSLQGETGELFF.

As to this clonotype: Since a much larger clone is just one base distant, this may be a read error. The chain uses TRBV27 and TRBJ1-2, with TRBD1 identical over 7 bases. The length of the CDR3 is 14 residues. J was trimmed by 4 bases and V by 3 bases; bases with no gene match: 5. Per the germline V gene, CDR1 is MNHEY and CDR2 is SMNVEV (reference sequence). DNA of the CDR3: TGTGCCAGCAGTTTGAGGGGGCTCGTCTATGGCTACACCTTC. It yields the protein CASSLRGLVYGYTF.

The chain couples TRBV6-6 to TRBJ2-2; perhaps TRBD1 as D (5 bases). Germline CDR1 MNHNY, CDR2 SVGAGI (reference sequence). V dropped 0 bases and J dropped 5 bases, with 13 bases sitting between them. The CDR3 spans 16 residues. DNA of the CDR3: TGTGCCAGCAGTTACTCGGGGCAGGGTAGGACCGGGGAGCTGTTTTTT. Its translation is CASSYSGQGRTGELFF.

This clonotype was seen repeatedly, ten times or more. This chain links TRBV7-8 with TRBJ1-1; D remains unclear. V lost 1 base and J lost 4, with 7 bases in between. The CDR3 sequence is 13 residues long. CDR1 is SGHVS and CDR2 is FQNEAQ in the germline V gene. CDR3 residues: CASSLETSTEAFF. The CDR3 DNA reads as TGTGCCAGCAGCTTAGAGACTAGCACTGAAGCTTTCTTT.

This clonotype turned up a few times. The CDR3: CATSGGGTYNEQFF. In DNA form, the CDR3 reads TGTGCCACCTCCGGTGGGGGGACCTACAATGAGCAGTTCTTC. The rearrangement uses TRBV6-1 and TRBJ2-1; D might be TRBD2 (6 bases). Germline-derived CDR1 and CDR2 are MNHNS and SASEGT. V dropped 10 bases and J dropped 2 bases, with 15 bases sitting between them. This CDR3 has 14 amino acids.

The V and J genes are TRBV20-1 and TRBJ2-2; D is perhaps TRBD2 (6 bases). Germline assignment: CDR1 DFQATT and CDR2 SNEGSKA (reference sequence). V was trimmed by 2 bases and J by 0 bases, leaving 10 bases between them. The CDR3 has 15 amino acids. CDR3 coding DNA: TGCAGTGCTAGAAGTAGCGGAACGAACACCGGGGAGCTGTTTTTT. Translation: CSARSSGTNTGELFF.

This clonotype has at least ten counts. This sequence joins TRBV7-8 and TRBJ2-7; D unclear. The V and J ends lost 5 bases and 0 bases respectively, with 8 bases between them. The germline gives CDR1 SGHVS, CDR2 FQNEAQ. The CDR3 is 13 residues long. The CDR3 region has the DNA TGTGCCAGCAGCACAGACAACTCCTACGAGCAGTACTTC. Its translation is CASSTDNSYEQYF.

This clonotype has more than one count but fewer than ten. The V and J genes are TRBV7-9 and TRBJ1-5, with D possibly matching TRBD1 (5 bases). This CDR3 is built from 18 residues. Germline V gene sequence: CDR1 SEHNR, CDR2 FQNEAQ (reference sequence). Trimming took off 5 bases at V and 0 bases at J, with 20 bases between the two ends. DNA for the CDR3: TGTGCCAGCAGCCTCTTCCGAATTGGGGCCGGTAGCAATCAGCCCCAGCATTTT. It specifies CASSLFRIGAGSNQPQHF.

The V call is TRBV28, the J call TRBJ2-1; D perhaps matches TRBD1 (6 bases). The CDR3 has 11 residues. Trimming removed 7 bases from V and 7 bases from J, with 8 bases in between. In germline, CDR1 is MDHEN, CDR2 SYDVKM. CDR3 residues: CASNRVNEQFF. CDR3 DNA sequence: TGTGCCAGCAACAGGGTTAATGAGCAGTTCTTC.